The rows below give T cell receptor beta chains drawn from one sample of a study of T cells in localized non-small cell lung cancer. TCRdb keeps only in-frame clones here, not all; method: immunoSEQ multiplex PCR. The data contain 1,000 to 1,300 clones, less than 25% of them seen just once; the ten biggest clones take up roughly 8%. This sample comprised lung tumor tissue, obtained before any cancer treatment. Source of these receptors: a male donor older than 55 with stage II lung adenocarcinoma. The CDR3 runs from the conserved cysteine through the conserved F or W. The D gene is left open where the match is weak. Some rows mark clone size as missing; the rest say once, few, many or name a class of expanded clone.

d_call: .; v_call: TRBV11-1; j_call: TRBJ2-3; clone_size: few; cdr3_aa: CASSPHESGSTDTQYF; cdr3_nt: TGTGCCAGCAGCCCCCATGAGAGCGGTAGCACAGATACGCAGTATTTT
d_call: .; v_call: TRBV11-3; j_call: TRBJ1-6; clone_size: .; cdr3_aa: CASSSDTWANSPLHF; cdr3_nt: TGTGCCAGCAGCTCCGACACTTGGGCGAATTCACCCCTCCACTTT
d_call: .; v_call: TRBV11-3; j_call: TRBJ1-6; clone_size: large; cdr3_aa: CASSSPTGENSPLHF; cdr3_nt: TGTGCCAGCAGCTCACCGACAGGAGAAAATTCACCCCTCCACTTT
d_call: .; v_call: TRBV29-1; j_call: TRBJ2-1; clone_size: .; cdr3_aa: CSVMGRGGNYNEQFF; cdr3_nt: TGCAGCGTTATGGGAAGGGGGGGGAATTACAATGAGCAGTTCTTC
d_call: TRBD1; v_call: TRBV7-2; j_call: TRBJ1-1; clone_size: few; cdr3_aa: CASSPSGGTEAFF; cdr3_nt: TGTGCCAGCAGCCCATCAGGGGGCACTGAAGCTTTCTTT
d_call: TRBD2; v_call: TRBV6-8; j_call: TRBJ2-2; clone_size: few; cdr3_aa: CASRSPPGTSGGFAGELFF; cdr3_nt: TGTGCCAGCAGAAGCCCGCCTGGGACTAGCGGGGGATTCGCCGGGGAGCTGTTTTTT
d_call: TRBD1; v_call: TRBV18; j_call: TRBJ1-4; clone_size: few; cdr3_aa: CASSPHYDRGAEKLFF; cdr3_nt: TGTGCCAGCTCACCACATTATGACAGGGGGGCGGAAAAACTGTTTTTT
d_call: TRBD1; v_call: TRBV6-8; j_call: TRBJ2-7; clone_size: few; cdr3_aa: CASSYYGTGGEQYF; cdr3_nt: TGTGCCAGCAGTTACTACGGGACAGGGGGCGAGCAGTACTTC
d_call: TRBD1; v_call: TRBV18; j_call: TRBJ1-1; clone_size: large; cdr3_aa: CASSEQGAMNTEAFF; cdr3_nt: TGTGCCAGCTCAGAACAGGGGGCCATGAACACTGAAGCTTTCTTT
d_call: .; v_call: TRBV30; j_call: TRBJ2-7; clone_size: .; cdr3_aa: CAWSRGGDSYEQYF; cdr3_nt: TGTGCCTGGAGTCGGGGCGGGGACTCCTACGAGCAGTACTTC
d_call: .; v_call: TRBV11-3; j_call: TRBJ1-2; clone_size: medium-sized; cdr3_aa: CASSLDGGAGGYTF; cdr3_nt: TGTGCCAGCAGCTTGGACGGCGGGGCAGGTGGCTACACCTTC
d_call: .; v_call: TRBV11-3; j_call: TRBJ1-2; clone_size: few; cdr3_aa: CASSATLTGNYGYTF; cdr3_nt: TGTGCCAGCAGCGCCACCTTGACCGGCAACTATGGCTACACCTTC
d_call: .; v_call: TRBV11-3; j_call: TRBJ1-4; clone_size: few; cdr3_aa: CASSTRGSNEKLFF; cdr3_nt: TGTGCCAGCAGCACCAGGGGCTCTAATGAAAAACTGTTTTTT
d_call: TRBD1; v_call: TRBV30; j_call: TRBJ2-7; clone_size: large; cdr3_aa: CAWRKEGASYEQYF; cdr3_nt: TGTGCCTGGAGAAAAGAGGGGGCCTCCTACGAGCAGTACTTC
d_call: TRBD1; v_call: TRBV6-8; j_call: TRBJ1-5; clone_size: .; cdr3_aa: CASRPTGRSNQPQHF; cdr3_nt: TGTGCCAGCAGGCCGACAGGGAGAAGCAATCAGCCCCAGCATTTT
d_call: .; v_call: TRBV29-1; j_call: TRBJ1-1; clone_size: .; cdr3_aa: CSVEQQGTEAFF; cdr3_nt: TGCAGCGTTGAACAACAGGGCACTGAAGCTTTCTTT
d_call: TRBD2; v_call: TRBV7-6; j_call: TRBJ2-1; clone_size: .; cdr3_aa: CASSLAVPGLAGGRGNEQFF; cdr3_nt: TGTGCCAGCAGCTTGGCTGTACCGGGACTAGCGGGGGGAAGGGGCAATGAGCAGTTCTTC
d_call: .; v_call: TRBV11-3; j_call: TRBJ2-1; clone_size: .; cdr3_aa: CASSFPTGYNEQFF; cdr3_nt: TGTGCCAGCAGCTTCCCCACAGGGTACAATGAGCAGTTCTTC
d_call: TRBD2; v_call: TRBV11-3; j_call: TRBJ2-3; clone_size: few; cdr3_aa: CASSLGLAGGSDTQYF; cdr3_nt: TGTGCCAGCAGCTTAGGGCTAGCGGGAGGCTCAGATACGCAGTATTTT
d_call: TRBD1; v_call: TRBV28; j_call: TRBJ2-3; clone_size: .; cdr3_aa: CASIETGTDTQYF; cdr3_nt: TGTGCCAGCATCGAGACAGGGACAGATACGCAGTATTTT
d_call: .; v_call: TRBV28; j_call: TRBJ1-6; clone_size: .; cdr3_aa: CASSLLRGPLHF; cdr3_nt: TGTGCCAGCAGTTTACTTCGGGGTCCCCTCCACTTT
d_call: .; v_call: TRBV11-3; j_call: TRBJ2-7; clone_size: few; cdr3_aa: CASSQLKGSVDEQYF; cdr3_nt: TGTGCCAGCAGCCAACTAAAGGGTTCCGTGGACGAGCAGTACTTC
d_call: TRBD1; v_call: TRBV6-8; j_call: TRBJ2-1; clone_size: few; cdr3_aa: CASSQLTGGNYNEQFF; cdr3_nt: TGTGCCAGCAGCCAACTTACAGGGGGCAACTACAATGAGCAGTTCTTC
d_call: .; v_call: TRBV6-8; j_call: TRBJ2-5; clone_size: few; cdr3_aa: CASSWGRETQYF; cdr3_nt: TGTGCCAGCAGCTGGGGTAGGGAGACCCAGTACTTC
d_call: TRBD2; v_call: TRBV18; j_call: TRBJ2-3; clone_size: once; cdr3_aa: CASSPTIIAGGRGDTQYF; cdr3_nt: TGTGCCAGCTCACCGACCATTATAGCGGGAGGGCGTGGAGATACGCAGTATTTT
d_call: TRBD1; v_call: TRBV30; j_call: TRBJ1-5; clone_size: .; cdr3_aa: CAWSTLGTGVDQPQHF; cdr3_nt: TGTGCCTGGAGTACCCTAGGGACAGGGGTTGATCAGCCCCAGCATTTT
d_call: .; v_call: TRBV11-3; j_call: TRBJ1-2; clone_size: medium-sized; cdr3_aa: CASSLSVGEVYGYTF; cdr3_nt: TGTGCCAGCAGCCTGTCCGTGGGGGAGGTCTATGGCTACACCTTC
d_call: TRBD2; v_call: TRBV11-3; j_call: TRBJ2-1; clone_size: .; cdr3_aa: CASSLDGRAYNEQFF; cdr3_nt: TGTGCCAGCAGCTTAGACGGGAGGGCCTACAATGAGCAGTTCTTC
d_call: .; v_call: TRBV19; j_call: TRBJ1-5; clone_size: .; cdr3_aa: CASSISTGGESNQPQHF; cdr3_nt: TGTGCCAGTAGTATTTCAACGGGGGGTGAGAGCAATCAGCCCCAGCATTTT
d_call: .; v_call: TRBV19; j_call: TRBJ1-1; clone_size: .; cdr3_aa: CASYQVGGSQLTEAFF; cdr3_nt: TGTGCCAGTTACCAAGTGGGGGGTTCCCAACTCACTGAAGCTTTCTTT
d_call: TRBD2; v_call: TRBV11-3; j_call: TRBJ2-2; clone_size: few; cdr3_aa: CASSLVLAGVVGELFF; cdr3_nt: TGTGCCAGCAGCTTAGTACTAGCGGGAGTGGTCGGGGAGCTGTTTTTT
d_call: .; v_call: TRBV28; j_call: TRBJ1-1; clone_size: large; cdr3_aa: CASSPEIADTEAFF; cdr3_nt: TGTGCCAGCAGTCCCGAAATTGCGGACACTGAAGCTTTCTTT
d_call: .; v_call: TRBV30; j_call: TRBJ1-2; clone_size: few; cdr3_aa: CACTPGVLGGYTF; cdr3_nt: TGTGCCTGCACCCCAGGGGTACTTGGGGGCTACACCTTC
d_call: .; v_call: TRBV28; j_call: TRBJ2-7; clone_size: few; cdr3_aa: CASSPQAYEQYF; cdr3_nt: TGTGCCAGCAGTCCGCAAGCCTACGAGCAGTACTTC
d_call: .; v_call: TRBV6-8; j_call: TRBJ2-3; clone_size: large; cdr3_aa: CASSRGRGDTQYF; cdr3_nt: TGTGCCAGCAGTAGAGGAAGGGGAGATACGCAGTATTTT
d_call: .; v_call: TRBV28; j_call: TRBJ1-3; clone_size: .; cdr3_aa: CASSLTASGNTIYF; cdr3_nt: TGTGCCAGCAGTTTAACAGCCTCTGGAAACACCATATATTTT
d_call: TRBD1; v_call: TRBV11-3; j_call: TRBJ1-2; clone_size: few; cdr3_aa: CASSLPGQGRNGYTF; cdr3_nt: TGTGCCAGCAGCTTGCCTGGACAGGGGAGGAATGGCTACACCTTC
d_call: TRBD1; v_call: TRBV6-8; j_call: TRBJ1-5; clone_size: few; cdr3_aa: CAIRQGVSNQPQHF; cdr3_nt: TGTGCCATACGACAGGGGGTGAGCAATCAGCCCCAGCATTTT
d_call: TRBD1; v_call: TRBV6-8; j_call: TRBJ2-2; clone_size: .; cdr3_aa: CASRWGSGQGANTGELFF; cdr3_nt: TGTGCCAGCAGGTGGGGGTCCGGACAGGGGGCCAACACCGGGGAGCTGTTTTTT
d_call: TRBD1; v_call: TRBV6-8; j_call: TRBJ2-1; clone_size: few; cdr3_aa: CASSDYTDRGNEQFF; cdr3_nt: TGTGCCAGCAGTGATTATACGGACAGGGGGAATGAGCAGTTCTTC
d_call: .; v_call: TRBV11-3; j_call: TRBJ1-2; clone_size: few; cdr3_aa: CASSPRTGVYGYTF; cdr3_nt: TGTGCCAGCAGCCCCCGGACGGGAGTCTATGGCTACACCTTC
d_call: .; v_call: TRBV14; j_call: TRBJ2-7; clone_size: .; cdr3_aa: CASSQDEGTVSYEQYF; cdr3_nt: TGTGCCAGCAGCCAAGACGAAGGGACGGTATCCTACGAGCAGTACTTC
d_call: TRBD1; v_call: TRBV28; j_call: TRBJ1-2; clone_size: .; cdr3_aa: CASTKDRDGYTF; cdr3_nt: TGTGCCAGCACTAAGGACAGGGACGGCTACACCTTC
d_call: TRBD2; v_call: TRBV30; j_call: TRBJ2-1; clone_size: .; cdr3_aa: CAWIGSGRAIYNEQFF; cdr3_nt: TGTGCCTGGATTGGTAGCGGGAGGGCCATCTACAATGAGCAGTTCTTC
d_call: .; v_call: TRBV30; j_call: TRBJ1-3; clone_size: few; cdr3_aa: CAWNPKPPPGNTIYF; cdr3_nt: TGTGCCTGGAACCCGAAACCCCCCCCTGGAAACACCATATATTTT
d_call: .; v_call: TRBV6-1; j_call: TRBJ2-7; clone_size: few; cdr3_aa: CASSEVRVLYEQYF; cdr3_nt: TGTGCCAGCAGTGAAGTGAGGGTGCTCTACGAGCAGTACTTC
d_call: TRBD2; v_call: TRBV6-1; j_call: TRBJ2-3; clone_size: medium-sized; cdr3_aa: CASSEVGVVGEGSTDTQYF; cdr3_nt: TGTGCCAGCAGTGAAGTTGGAGTGGTCGGGGAGGGTAGCACAGATACGCAGTATTTT
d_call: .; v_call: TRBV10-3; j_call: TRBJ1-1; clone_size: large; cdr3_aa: CAISERGLGQVGTEAFF; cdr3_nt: TGTGCCATCAGTGAGAGGGGCCTAGGCCAGGTAGGGACTGAAGCTTTCTTT
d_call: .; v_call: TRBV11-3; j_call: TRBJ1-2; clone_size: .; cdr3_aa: CASSFRGGNLYGYTF; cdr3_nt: TGTGCCAGCAGCTTCCGGGGGGGAAACCTCTATGGCTACACCTTC